Shown below are 2 T cell receptor beta chains from a single sample sequenced in a study of control samples from healthy donors and cancer patients. TCRdb keeps only in-frame clones here, not all; method: immunoSEQ multiplex PCR. Among 150,000 to 200,000 clones, around 88% were seen once, and the ten largest hold over 4%. Material for sequencing was blood. The receptor set was obtained from a woman aged 25 to 45 in good health.

The CDR3 sequence: CASSRTGRQLYGYTF. CDR3 DNA sequence: TGCGCCAGCAGCCGGACAGGGAGGCAACTCTATGGCTACACCTTC. J is TRBJ1-2 and V is TRBV5-1, with 8 bases identical to TRBD1. In germline, CDR1 is SGHRS, CDR2 YFSETQ. Trimming removed 4 bases from V and 4 bases from J; junction bases left unmatched: 9. There are 15 residues in the CDR3.

CDR3 DNA sequence: TGTGCCAGTAGTATGGGACAGGGTTACGGGGAGCTGTTTTTT. Protein sequence: CASSMGQGYGELFF. The chain links TRBV19 to TRBJ2-2; TRBD1 agrees at 9 bases. Losses at the gene ends were 3 bases for V and 7 bases for J; bases not matched to a gene: 3. The germline V gene has CDR1 LNHDA and CDR2 SQIVND (reference sequence). The CDR3 contains 14 residues.